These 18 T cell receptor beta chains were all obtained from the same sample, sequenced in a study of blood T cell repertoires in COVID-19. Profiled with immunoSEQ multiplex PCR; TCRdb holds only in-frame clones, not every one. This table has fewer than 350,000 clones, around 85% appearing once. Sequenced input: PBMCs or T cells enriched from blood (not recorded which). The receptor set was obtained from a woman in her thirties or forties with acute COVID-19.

The DNA of the CDR3 is TGTGCCAGCCTAGAGTCAGCAGGGACCGGGGAGCTGTTTTTT. This translates into CASLESAGTGELFF. The chain carries TRBV2 and TRBJ2-2; D is possibly TRBD1 (5 bases). With 8 bases removed from V and 5 bases from J, the gap between germline ends came to 15 bases. Per germline, CDR1 SNHLY and CDR2 FYNNEI. There are 14 residues in the CDR3. Complete variable domain (other parts from reference TRBV2 and TRBJ2-2): EPEVTQTPSHQVTQMGQEVILRCVPISNHLYFYWYRQILGQKVEFLVSFYNNEISEKSEIFDDQFSVERPDGSNFTLKIRSTKLEDSAMYFCASLESAGTGELFFGEGSRLTVL.

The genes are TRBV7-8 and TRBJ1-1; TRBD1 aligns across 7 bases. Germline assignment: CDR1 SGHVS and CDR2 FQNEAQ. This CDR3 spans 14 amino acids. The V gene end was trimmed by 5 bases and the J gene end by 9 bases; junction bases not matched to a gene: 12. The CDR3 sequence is CASSRDGTADKAFF. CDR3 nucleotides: TGTGCCAGCAGCCGAGACGGGACAGCAGACAAAGCTTTCTTT.

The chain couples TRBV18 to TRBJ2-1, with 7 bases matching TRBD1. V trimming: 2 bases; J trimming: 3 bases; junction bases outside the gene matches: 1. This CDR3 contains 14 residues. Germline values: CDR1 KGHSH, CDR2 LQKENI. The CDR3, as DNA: TGTGCCAGCTCACCAAGGGACAGCTACAATGAGCAGTTCTTC. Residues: CASSPRDSYNEQFF.

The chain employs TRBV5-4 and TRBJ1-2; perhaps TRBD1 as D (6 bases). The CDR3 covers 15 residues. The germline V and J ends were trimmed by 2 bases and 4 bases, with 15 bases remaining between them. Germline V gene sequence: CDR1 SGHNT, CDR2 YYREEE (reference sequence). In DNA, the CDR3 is TGTGCCAGCAGCTTCGGACAGTCTAGATCCTATGGCTACACCTTC. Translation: CASSFGQSRSYGYTF.

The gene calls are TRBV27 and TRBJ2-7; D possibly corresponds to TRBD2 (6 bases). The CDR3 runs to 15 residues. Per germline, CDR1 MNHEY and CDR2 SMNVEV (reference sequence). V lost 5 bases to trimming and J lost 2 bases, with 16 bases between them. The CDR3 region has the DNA TGTGCCAGCAGTATAACCCGGACTAACCCCTACGAGCAGTACTTC. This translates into CASSITRTNPYEQYF.

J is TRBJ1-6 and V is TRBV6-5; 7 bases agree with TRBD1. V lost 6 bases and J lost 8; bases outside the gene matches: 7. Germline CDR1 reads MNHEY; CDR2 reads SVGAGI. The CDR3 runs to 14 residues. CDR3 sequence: CASRQGQPYSPLHF. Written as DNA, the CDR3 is TGTGCCAGCAGACAGGGACAGCCGTATTCACCCCTCCACTTT.

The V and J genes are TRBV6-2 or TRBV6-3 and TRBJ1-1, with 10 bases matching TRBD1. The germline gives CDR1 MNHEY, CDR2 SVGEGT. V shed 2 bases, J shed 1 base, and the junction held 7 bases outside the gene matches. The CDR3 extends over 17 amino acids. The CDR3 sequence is CASSYPDRGQRNTEAFF. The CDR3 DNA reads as TGTGCCAGCAGTTACCCCGACAGGGGGCAAAGGAACACTGAAGCTTTCTTT.

The CDR3 loop is CASSSVARGETQYF. The CDR3 nucleotides read TGTGCCAGCAGTTCAGTGGCTAGAGGAGAGACCCAGTACTTC. This chain uses TRBV27 with TRBJ2-5, with D unresolved. This CDR3 comprises 14 residues. Germline CDR1 is MNHEY and CDR2 is SMNVEV (reference sequence). V dropped 4 bases and J dropped 4 bases, with 13 bases sitting between them.

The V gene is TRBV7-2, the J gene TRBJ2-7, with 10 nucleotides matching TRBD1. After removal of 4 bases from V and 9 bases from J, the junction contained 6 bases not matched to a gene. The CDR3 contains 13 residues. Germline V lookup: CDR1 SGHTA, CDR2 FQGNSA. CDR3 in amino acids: CASSWGTGEAQYF. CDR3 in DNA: TGTGCCAGCAGCTGGGGGACAGGGGAGGCGCAGTACTTC.

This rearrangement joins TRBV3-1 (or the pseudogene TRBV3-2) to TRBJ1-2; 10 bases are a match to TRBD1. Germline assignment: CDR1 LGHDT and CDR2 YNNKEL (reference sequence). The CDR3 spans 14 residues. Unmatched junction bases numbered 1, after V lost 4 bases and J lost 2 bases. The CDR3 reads CASSPTGGNYGYTF. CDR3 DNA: TGTGCCAGCAGCCCGACAGGGGGCAACTATGGCTACACCTTC.

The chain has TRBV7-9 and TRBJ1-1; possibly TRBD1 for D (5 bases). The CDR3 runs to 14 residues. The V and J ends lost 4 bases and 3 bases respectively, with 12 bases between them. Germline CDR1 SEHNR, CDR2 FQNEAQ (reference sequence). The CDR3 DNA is TGTGCCAGCAGCTCCCCCGGGGGACACACTGAAGCTTTCTTT. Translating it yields CASSSPGGHTEAFF.

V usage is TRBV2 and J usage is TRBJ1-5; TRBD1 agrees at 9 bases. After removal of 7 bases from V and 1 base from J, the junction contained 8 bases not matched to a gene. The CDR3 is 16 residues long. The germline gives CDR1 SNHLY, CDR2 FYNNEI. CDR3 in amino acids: CASNPTGGRSNQPQHF. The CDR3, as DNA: TGTGCCAGCAACCCCACAGGGGGCAGGAGCAATCAGCCCCAGCATTTT.

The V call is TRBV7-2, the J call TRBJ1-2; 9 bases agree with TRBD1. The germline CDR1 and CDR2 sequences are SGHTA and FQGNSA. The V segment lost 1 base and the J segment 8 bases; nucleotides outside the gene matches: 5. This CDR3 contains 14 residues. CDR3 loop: CASSLDGTGQGYTF. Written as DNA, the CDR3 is TGTGCCAGCAGCTTAGATGGGACAGGGCAAGGCTACACCTTC.

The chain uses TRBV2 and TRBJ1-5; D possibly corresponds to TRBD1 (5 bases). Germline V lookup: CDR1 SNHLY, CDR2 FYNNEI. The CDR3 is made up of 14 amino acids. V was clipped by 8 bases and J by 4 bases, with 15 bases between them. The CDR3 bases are TGTGCCAGCGCTATGGAGGGACGGAATCAGCCCCAGCATTTT. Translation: CASAMEGRNQPQHF.

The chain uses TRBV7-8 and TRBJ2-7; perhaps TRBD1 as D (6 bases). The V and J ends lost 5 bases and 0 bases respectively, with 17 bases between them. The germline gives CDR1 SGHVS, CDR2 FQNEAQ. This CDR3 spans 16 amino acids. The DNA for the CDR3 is TGTGCCAGCAGCGCCTACGGACAGCGAAACTCCTACGAGCAGTACTTC. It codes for CASSAYGQRNSYEQYF.

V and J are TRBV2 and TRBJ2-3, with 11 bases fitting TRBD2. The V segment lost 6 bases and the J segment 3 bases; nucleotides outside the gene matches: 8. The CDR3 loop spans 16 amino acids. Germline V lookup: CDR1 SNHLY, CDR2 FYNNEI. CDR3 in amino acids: CASRATSGSLTDTQYF. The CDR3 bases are TGTGCCAGCAGGGCAACTAGCGGGAGTTTAACAGATACGCAGTATTTT.

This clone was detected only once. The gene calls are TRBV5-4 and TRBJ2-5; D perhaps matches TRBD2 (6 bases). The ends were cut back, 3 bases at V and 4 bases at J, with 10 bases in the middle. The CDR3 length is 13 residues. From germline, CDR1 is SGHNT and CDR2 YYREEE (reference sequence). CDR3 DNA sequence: TGTGCCAGCAGCTCGGAGGGCCGAGAGACCCAGTACTTC. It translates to CASSSEGRETQYF.

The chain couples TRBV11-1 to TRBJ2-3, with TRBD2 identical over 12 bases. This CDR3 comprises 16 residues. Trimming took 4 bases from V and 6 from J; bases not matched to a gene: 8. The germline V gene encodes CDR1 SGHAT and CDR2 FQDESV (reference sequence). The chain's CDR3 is CASSSTSGGQRDTQYF. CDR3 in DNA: TGTGCCAGCAGCTCCACTAGCGGGGGGCAGAGGGATACGCAGTATTTT.